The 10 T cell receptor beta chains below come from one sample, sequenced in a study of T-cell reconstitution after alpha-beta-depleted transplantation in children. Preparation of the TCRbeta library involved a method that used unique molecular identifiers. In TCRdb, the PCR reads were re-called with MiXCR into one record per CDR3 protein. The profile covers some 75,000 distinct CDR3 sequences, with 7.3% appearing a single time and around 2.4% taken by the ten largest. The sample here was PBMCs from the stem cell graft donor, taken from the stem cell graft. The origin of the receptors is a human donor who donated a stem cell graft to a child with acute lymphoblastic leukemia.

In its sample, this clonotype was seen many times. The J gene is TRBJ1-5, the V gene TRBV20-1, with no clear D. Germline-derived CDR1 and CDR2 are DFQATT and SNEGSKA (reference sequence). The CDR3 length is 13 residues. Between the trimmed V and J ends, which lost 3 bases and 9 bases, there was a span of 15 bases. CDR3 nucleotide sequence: TGCAGTGCTAGGCAGACGGGGTCTGGGCCCCAGCATTTT. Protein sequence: CSARQTGSGPQHF.

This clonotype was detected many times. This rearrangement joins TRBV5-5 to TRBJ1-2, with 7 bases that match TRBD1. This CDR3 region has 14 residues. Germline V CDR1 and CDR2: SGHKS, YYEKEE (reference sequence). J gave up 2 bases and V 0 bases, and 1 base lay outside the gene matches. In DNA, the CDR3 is TGTGCCAGCAGCTTGGGACAGGGAAACTATGGCTACACCTTC. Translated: CASSLGQGNYGYTF.

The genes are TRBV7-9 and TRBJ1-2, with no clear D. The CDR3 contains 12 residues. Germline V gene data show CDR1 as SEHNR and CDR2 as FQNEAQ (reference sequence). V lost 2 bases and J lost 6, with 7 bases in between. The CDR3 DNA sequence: TGTGCCAGCAGCTTAAATGGACATGGCTACACCTTC. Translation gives CASSLNGHGYTF.

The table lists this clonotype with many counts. The CDR3: CASSNSGRAGYQETQYF. In nucleotides, the CDR3 is TGTGCCAGCAGCAACTCGGGACGGGCGGGCTACCAAGAGACCCAGTACTTC. The chain joins TRBV5-8 to TRBJ2-5; D is perhaps TRBD1 or TRBD2 (5 bases each). In germline, CDR1 is SGHTS, CDR2 YDEGEE. The CDR3 is 17 residues long. V lost 4 bases to trimming and J lost 0 bases, with 19 bases between them.

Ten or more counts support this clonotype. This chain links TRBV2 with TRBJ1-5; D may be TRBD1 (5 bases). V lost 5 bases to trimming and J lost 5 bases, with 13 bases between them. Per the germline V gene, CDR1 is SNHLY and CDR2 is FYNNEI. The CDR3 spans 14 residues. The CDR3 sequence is CASSISGVDQPQHF. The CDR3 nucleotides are TGTGCCAGCAGTATATCGGGGGTGGATCAGCCCCAGCATTTT.

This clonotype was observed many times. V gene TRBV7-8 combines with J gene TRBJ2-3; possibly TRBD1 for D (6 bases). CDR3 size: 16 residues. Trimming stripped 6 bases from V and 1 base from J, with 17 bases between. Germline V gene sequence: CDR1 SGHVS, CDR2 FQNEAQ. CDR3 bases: TGTGCCAGCAGGTTCACCAGGGGAAGAGGCACAGATACGCAGTATTTT. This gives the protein CASRFTRGRGTDTQYF.

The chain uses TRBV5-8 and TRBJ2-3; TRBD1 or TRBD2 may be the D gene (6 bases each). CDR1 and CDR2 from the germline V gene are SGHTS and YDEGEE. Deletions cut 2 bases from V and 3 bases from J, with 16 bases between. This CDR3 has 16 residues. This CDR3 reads CASSFRRGGGTDTQYF. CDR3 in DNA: TGTGCCAGCAGCTTTAGGAGAGGGGGAGGTACAGATACGCAGTATTTT.

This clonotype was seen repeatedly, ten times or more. In nucleotides, the CDR3 is TGTGCCAGCAGTTTACAGTCCTGGGCCGGGGAGCTGTTTTTT. Its protein is CASSLQSWAGELFF. This sequence joins TRBV27 and TRBJ2-2; D is ambiguous. V dropped 2 bases and J dropped 6 bases, with 10 bases sitting between them. Germline-derived CDR1 and CDR2 are MNHEY and SMNVEV (reference sequence). The CDR3 sequence is 14 residues long.

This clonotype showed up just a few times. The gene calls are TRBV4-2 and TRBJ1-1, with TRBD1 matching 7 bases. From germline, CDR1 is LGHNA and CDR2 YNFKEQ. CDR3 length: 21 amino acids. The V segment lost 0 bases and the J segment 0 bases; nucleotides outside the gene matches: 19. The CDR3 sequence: CASSQDPGTVLAPIMNTEAFF. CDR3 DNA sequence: TGTGCCAGCAGCCAAGACCCCGGGACAGTCCTCGCTCCGATAATGAACACTGAAGCTTTCTTT.

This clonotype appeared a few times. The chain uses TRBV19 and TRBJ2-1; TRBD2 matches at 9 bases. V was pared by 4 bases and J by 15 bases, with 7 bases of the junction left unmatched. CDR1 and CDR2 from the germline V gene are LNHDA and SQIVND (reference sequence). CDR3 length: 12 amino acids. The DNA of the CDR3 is TGTGCCAGTAGTACGGGGGGACTAGCTCTGTTCTTC. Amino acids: CASSTGGLALFF.